Below are 31 T cell receptor beta chains sequenced from a single sample in a study of Graves' ophthalmopathy and Graves' hyperthyroidism. Transcripts of RNA were the source for amplifying TCR beta CDR3 regions. HTBI primers served in a first-round RT-PCR, which a second-round multiplex PCR followed. TCRdb re-called the multiplex PCR reads through MiXCR, storing one row per CDR3 protein. The data hold roughly 170,000 distinct CDR3 sequences, with just under 40% observed a single time. The sample was peripheral blood. These receptors were collected from a man aged 25-40 years with Graves' ophthalmopathy.

This clonotype was recorded at least ten times. The rearrangement joins TRBV28 to TRBJ2-7, with a possible D match to TRBD1 (6 bases). Germline V gives CDR1 MDHEN, CDR2 SYDVKM. V lost 3 bases and J 7 bases, leaving 13 bases between the germline ends. This CDR3 is built from 13 residues. The CDR3 DNA is TGTGCCAGCAGTTTTCTGGGCAGGGGAGAGCAGTACTTC. This codes for CASSFLGRGEQYF.

This clonotype was seen many times. This sequence joins TRBV7-2 and TRBJ2-5; D gene uncertain. CDR3 length: 14 residues. In germline, CDR1 is SGHTA, CDR2 FQGNSA. Trimming stripped 1 base from V and 1 base from J, with 7 bases between. The CDR3 DNA is TGTGCCAGCAGCTTAGAACGGGCCCAAGAGACCCAGTACTTC. Its protein product is CASSLERAQETQYF.

V gene TRBV12-3 or TRBV12-4 combines with J gene TRBJ2-7; D assignment may be TRBD1 or TRBD2 (6 bases each). V gave up 3 bases and J gave up 4 bases, with 16 bases separating them. This CDR3 has 15 amino acids. The CDR3 coding sequence is TGTGCCAGCAGTTTTGGAGGGGGGACCCAATACGAGCAGTACTTC. Amino acids: CASSFGGGTQYEQYF.

The chain recombines TRBV6-1 with TRBJ2-5; 10 positions match TRBD2. This CDR3 region has 16 residues. Germline values: CDR1 MNHNS, CDR2 SASEGT. J lost 0 bases, V lost 6 bases, and 7 bases had no gene match. The CDR3 is CASSPLGLAHQETQYF. Here the CDR3 DNA reads TGTGCCAGCAGCCCCCTGGGACTAGCGCACCAAGAGACCCAGTACTTC.

The sample holds many counts of this clonotype. V usage is TRBV11-2 and J usage is TRBJ1-3, with D perhaps TRBD1 (6 bases). Trimming cost V 5 bases and J 0 bases, with 14 bases left between them. This CDR3 is 16 amino acids long. CDR1 SGHAT and CDR2 FQNNGV come from the germline V gene. CDR3 DNA: TGTGCCAGCAGCCGCACACAGGGAATCTCTGGAAACACCATATATTTT. This encodes CASSRTQGISGNTIYF.

The chain joins TRBV29-1 to TRBJ1-1; 9 nucleotides line up with TRBD1. CDR1 and CDR2 from the germline V gene are SQVTM and ANQGSEA. The CDR3 covers 14 residues. The V gene end was trimmed by 4 bases and the J gene end by 5 bases; junction bases not matched to a gene: 8. The CDR3 spells CSVGATGGRTEAFF. The DNA for the CDR3 is TGCAGCGTTGGGGCGACAGGGGGGAGGACTGAAGCTTTCTTT. Full variable domain (outside the CDR3, taken from reference TRBV29-1 and TRBJ1-1): SAVISQKPSRDICQRGTSLTIQCQVDSQVTMMFWYRQQPGQSLTLIATANQGSEATYESGFVIDKFPISRPNLTFSTLTVSNMSPEDSSIYLCSVGATGGRTEAFFGQGTRLTVV.

This clonotype was detected only a few times. The V and J genes are TRBV2 and TRBJ2-7, with a weak D call TRBD1 (5 bases). Deletions cut 3 bases from V and 3 bases from J, with 12 bases between. This CDR3 has 14 residues. CDR1 and CDR2 (germline): SNHLY, FYNNEI. This chain's CDR3 is CASSDAGWGYEQYF. The DNA for the CDR3 is TGTGCCAGCAGTGATGCAGGGTGGGGCTACGAGCAGTACTTC.

There are many counts of this clonotype. This chain joins TRBV6-1 and TRBJ1-5; no reliable D call. CDR3 length: 15 residues. The germline CDR1 and CDR2 sequences are MNHNS and SASEGT. Trimming stripped 6 bases from V and 0 bases from J, with 12 bases between. The CDR3 nucleotides are TGTGCCAGCAGGAAAGACCGGGATAGCAATCAGCCCCAGCATTTT. Amino acid sequence: CASRKDRDSNQPQHF.

The table lists this clonotype with a count of one. The chain uses TRBV11-2 and TRBJ2-5; D gene unclear. From germline, CDR1 is SGHAT and CDR2 FQNNGV. The CDR3 covers 15 residues. V was trimmed by 5 bases and J by 7 bases, leaving 20 bases between them. The CDR3 region has the DNA TGTGCCAGCAGCCCCCCGGGCACTGTGCCGGGGACCCAGTACTTC. Its translation: CASSPPGTVPGTQYF.

The chain has TRBV12-3 or TRBV12-4 and TRBJ1-5; 11 positions agree with TRBD1. V lost 6 bases, J lost 3 bases, and 10 bases stayed unmatched. CDR3 length: 17 amino acids. The CDR3 DNA reads TGTGCCAGCAGCCTCCGGACAGGGGGCCGGTCCAATCAGCCCCAGCATTTT. Translation: CASSLRTGGRSNQPQHF.

This clonotype was counted ten times or more. This chain uses TRBV12-3 or TRBV12-4 with TRBJ2-2, with TRBD2 identical over 11 bases. J was trimmed by 8 bases and V by 6 bases; bases with no gene match: 5. This CDR3 has 14 residues. The CDR3 is CASRLAGVRGELFF. Here the CDR3 DNA reads TGTGCCAGCAGACTAGCGGGAGTTCGTGGGGAGCTGTTTTTT.

This clonotype was counted ten times or more. V is TRBV20-1 and J is TRBJ1-1; D is undetermined. The CDR3 extends over 10 amino acids. Germline V gene lookup returns CDR1 DFQATT and CDR2 SNEGSKA (reference sequence). Between the trimmed V and J ends, which lost 3 bases and 7 bases, there was a span of 6 bases. The CDR3 DNA reads as TGCAGTGCTAGGGACGGTGAAGCTTTCTTT. Its translation is CSARDGEAFF.

This clonotype was detected many times. The rearrangement links TRBV6-5 to TRBJ2-7; 12 bases fit TRBD2. The ends lost 4 bases at V and 5 bases at J; junction bases unmatched: 6. CDR3 length: 15 amino acids. Germline V gives CDR1 MNHEY, CDR2 SVGAGI. Here the CDR3 DNA reads TGTGCCAGCAGTTGGGCTAGCGGGAGGGGCGACGAGCAGTACTTC. It yields the protein CASSWASGRGDEQYF.

The V and J genes are TRBV9 and TRBJ1-1, with 7 bases aligning to TRBD1. Germline V CDR1 and CDR2: SGDLS, YYNGEE. The junction had 19 bases not matched to a gene; V was cut back by 4 bases and J by 7 bases. The CDR3 has 17 amino acids. The DNA of the CDR3 is TGTGCCAGCAGCCTAAGAGGGGGAAGGGGGCGAGGTAGTGAAGCTTTCTTT. Its protein product is CASSLRGGRGRGSEAFF.

This chain joins TRBV7-2 and TRBJ2-5; 12 nucleotides align to TRBD2. With 4 bases clipped from V and 5 bases from J, the junction kept 8 bases outside the gene matches. This CDR3 has 16 residues. Looked up from germline, CDR1 is SGHTA and CDR2 is FQGNSA. The CDR3 bases are TGTGCCAGCAGCTCCAAGACTAGCGGGAGTAGGGAGACCCAGTACTTC. Translated, it gives CASSSKTSGSRETQYF.

This clonotype appeared many times. The V gene is TRBV28, the J gene TRBJ2-7; D may correspond to TRBD1 or TRBD2 (5 bases each). Germline lookup yields CDR1 MDHEN and CDR2 SYDVKM. Between the trimmed V and J ends, which lost 7 bases and 6 bases, there was a span of 10 bases. There are 11 residues in the CDR3. CDR3 protein: CASKGTTEQYF. The DNA for the CDR3 is TGTGCCAGCAAAGGGACCACCGAGCAGTACTTC.

This clonotype came up a few times. V usage is TRBV11-2 and J usage is TRBJ2-7; D is ambiguous. V lost 5 bases and J lost 2, with 22 bases in between. Looked up from germline, CDR1 is SGHAT and CDR2 is FQNNGV. This CDR3 region has 17 residues. CDR3 loop: CASSLRPVETPTYEQYF. The DNA for the CDR3 is TGTGCCAGCAGCCTTAGACCCGTGGAGACCCCCACCTACGAGCAGTACTTC.

This clonotype was observed many times. This chain connects TRBV14 to TRBJ2-7; TRBD1 aligns across 7 bases. Germline CDR1 is SGHDN and CDR2 is FVKESK. This CDR3 is built from 16 residues. J lost 0 bases, V lost 4 bases, and 9 bases had no gene match. The CDR3 loop reads CASSPLDRSRSYEQYF. CDR3 bases: TGTGCCAGCAGCCCTCTGGACAGGTCACGCTCCTACGAGCAGTACTTC.

This clonotype was observed at least ten times. The chain is built from TRBV27 and TRBJ2-5; D is undetermined. With 2 bases removed from V and 1 base from J, the gap between germline ends came to 8 bases. CDR3 length equals 14 residues. The germline V gene has CDR1 MNHEY and CDR2 SMNVEV (reference sequence). CDR3 in amino acids: CASSLRVTQETQYF. In nucleotides, the CDR3 is TGTGCCAGCAGTTTACGGGTTACCCAAGAGACCCAGTACTTC.

As regards this clonotype: A single base separates this from a much larger clone, so it may be a read error. This chain links TRBV4-1 with TRBJ1-5; unclear D gene. Germline CDR1 and CDR2: MGHRA and YSYEKL. The CDR3 sequence is 14 residues long. CDR3 bases: TGCGCCAGCAGCCAGACTCTTGGGAATCGGCCCCAGCATTTT. It codes for CASSQTLGNRPQHF.

This clonotype was detected many times. V and J are TRBV27 and TRBJ1-2; 9 bases line up with TRBD1. Germline CDR1 reads MNHEY; CDR2 reads SMNVEV (reference sequence). Trimming removed 4 bases from V and 6 bases from J; junction bases left unmatched: 3. The CDR3 contains 13 residues. The CDR3: CASSWGQGNGYTF. The CDR3 DNA sequence: TGTGCCAGCAGTTGGGGACAGGGAAATGGCTACACCTTC.

There are many counts of this clonotype. The rearrangement uses TRBV20-1 and TRBJ2-7; 7 positions match TRBD2. The CDR3 has 16 amino acids. J lost 3 bases, V lost 0 bases, and 11 bases had no gene match. Germline V CDR1 and CDR2: DFQATT, SNEGSKA (reference sequence). The chain's CDR3 is CSARDRSGRAVYEQYF. In nucleotides, the CDR3 is TGCAGTGCTAGAGATCGGAGTGGGAGGGCCGTCTACGAGCAGTACTTC.

The chain couples TRBV28 to TRBJ2-5, with D possibly TRBD2 on 6 matching bases. The CDR3 runs 14 residues. V was cut by 4 bases and J by 5 bases, with 14 bases left in between. The germline gives CDR1 MDHEN, CDR2 SYDVKM. CDR3 DNA sequence: TGTGCCAGCAGTTACGGGGGTAATAAGGAGACCCAGTACTTC. The encoded protein is CASSYGGNKETQYF.

This clonotype has ten or more counts. V usage is TRBV27 and J usage is TRBJ1-1; 10 nucleotides line up with TRBD1. V lost 9 bases, J lost 1 base, and 14 bases stayed unmatched. Germline V CDR1 and CDR2: MNHEY, SMNVEV (reference sequence). The CDR3 extends over 17 amino acids. CDR3: CARREGDRGSKNTEAFF. DNA of the CDR3: TGTGCCAGGCGCGAGGGGGACAGGGGCTCCAAGAACACTGAAGCTTTCTTT.

This clonotype was recorded many times. The chain links TRBV7-9 to TRBJ2-7; 8 bases map to TRBD1. Germline assignment: CDR1 SEHNR and CDR2 FQNEAQ (reference sequence). V trimming: 3 bases; J trimming: 3 bases; junction bases outside the gene matches: 4. The CDR3 spans 14 residues. CDR3 coding DNA: TGTGCCAGCAGCTTTGCCGGGACAGGCTACGAGCAGTACTTC. It yields the protein CASSFAGTGYEQYF.

This clonotype showed up many times. V gene TRBV6-2 or TRBV6-3 combines with J gene TRBJ1-1; 10 bases are a match to TRBD1. J gave up 1 base and V 6 bases, and 11 bases lay outside the gene matches. CDR3 length: 17 amino acids. In germline, CDR1 is MNHEY, CDR2 SVGEGT. CDR3: CASRDFDRGRSNTEAFF. The CDR3 nucleotides read TGTGCCAGCAGGGACTTCGACAGGGGGCGGTCGAACACTGAAGCTTTCTTT.

This clonotype was detected once. The rearrangement joins TRBV12-3 or TRBV12-4 to TRBJ1-2; D gene ambiguous. With 4 bases removed from V and 4 bases from J, the gap between germline ends came to 13 bases. This CDR3 has 14 residues. The CDR3 spells CASSSIRSRYGYTF. Written as DNA, the CDR3 is TGTGCCAGCAGTTCGATCAGGAGTCGCTATGGCTACACCTTC.

This clonotype was picked up many times. This chain's CDR3 is CASSYPHFGQLNTEAFF. As DNA, the CDR3 is TGTGCCAGCAGTTACCCCCACTTCGGACAGTTGAACACTGAAGCTTTCTTT. The rearrangement links TRBV6-2 or TRBV6-3 to TRBJ1-1, with TRBD1 as a possible D gene (6 bases). Per the germline V gene, CDR1 is MNHEY and CDR2 is SVGEGT. The CDR3 is 17 amino acids. V was trimmed by 2 bases and J by 0 bases, leaving 16 bases between them.

The chain combines TRBV12-3 or TRBV12-4 with TRBJ1-1; 9 bases align to TRBD1. Trimming at V came to 5 bases and at J to 7 bases, leaving 11 bases not matched to a gene. The CDR3 covers 15 residues. The CDR3 reads CASSVGTGNSHEAFF. DNA of the CDR3: TGTGCCAGCAGTGTCGGGACAGGGAATTCTCATGAAGCTTTCTTT.

This CDR3 is CASSDDGPYEQYF. CDR3 sequence (DNA): TGTGCCAGCAGTGACGACGGCCCTTACGAGCAGTACTTC. The gene calls are TRBV27 and TRBJ2-7, with no clear D. Between the trimmed V and J ends, which lost 5 bases and 4 bases, there was a span of 12 bases. CDR1 and CDR2 from the germline V gene are MNHEY and SMNVEV (reference sequence). This CDR3 is built from 13 residues.

This clonotype has more than one count but fewer than ten. The chain has TRBV12-3 or TRBV12-4 and TRBJ1-5; no clear D gene. The CDR3 loop spans 13 amino acids. The V and J ends lost 1 base and 6 bases respectively, with 7 bases between them. In DNA form, the CDR3 reads TGTGCCAGCAGTTTAGAGGGATTTCAGCCCCAGCATTTT. The encoded protein is CASSLEGFQPQHF.